This T cell receptor (beta chain) is from a study of blood T cell repertoires in COVID-19. The count of this clone is one. Authors' data handling: Nucleated cell counts were estimated from reference gene primer amplification. Sequencing was performed with immunoSEQ multiplex PCR; in TCRdb, only in-frame clones are kept and a portion is missing. Clone size and V and J calls were adopted from that table, with D and trimming inferred from the DNA. Here the sample spans about 140,000 clones, around nine tenths being singletons. Sequencing used peripheral blood. The sequence was obtained from a woman aged 55-69 years with acute or convalescent COVID-19.

Here the CDR3 reads CASSPQGGSYEQYF. Here the CDR3 DNA reads TGTGCCAGCAGCCCCCAGGGGGGCTCCTACGAGCAGTACTTC. The J gene is TRBJ2-7, the V gene TRBV2; a possible D gene is TRBD1 (7 bases). V shed 6 bases and J shed 0 bases, with 12 bases lying between them. The CDR3 sequence is 14 residues long. Germline values: CDR1 SNHLY, CDR2 FYNNEI.